Presented here are 19 T cell receptor beta chains from one specimen sequenced in a study of shared clonotypes between healthy human individuals. Generated by immunoSEQ multiplex PCR, the TCRdb table keeps only in-frame clones and is missing some. The sample includes fewer than 1.6 million clones, approximately 98.5% of them seen just once. Sequencing was carried out using naive CD4+ T cells sorted from blood. Described subset: CD45RA+ positively selected. These receptors came from a man younger than 45 in good health.

V and J are TRBV11-1 and TRBJ2-7, with 8 bases matching TRBD2. CDR3 length equals 15 residues. Germline CDR1 is SGHAT and CDR2 is FQDESV (reference sequence). Trimming took 5 bases from V and 2 from J; bases not matched to a gene: 8. In nucleotides, the CDR3 is TGTGCCAGCAGCCATAGACTAGCGACAACCTACGAGCAGTACTTC. This gives the protein CASSHRLATTYEQYF.

The chain joins TRBV7-9 to TRBJ1-4, with D maybe TRBD1 (6 bases). The CDR3 length is 15 residues. V gave up 5 bases and J gave up 7 bases, with 17 bases separating them. Germline CDR1 SEHNR, CDR2 FQNEAQ (reference sequence). CDR3 residues: CASSADRPGVEKLFF. The DNA of the CDR3 is TGTGCCAGCAGCGCCGACAGGCCGGGGGTTGAAAAACTGTTTTTT.

This clone was recorded once. This sequence joins TRBV7-9 and TRBJ1-2, with 8 bases matching TRBD1. Germline V CDR1 and CDR2: SEHNR, FQNEAQ (reference sequence). V gave up 10 bases and J gave up 6 bases; unmatched junction bases: 25. This CDR3 contains 18 residues. The CDR3 region has the DNA TGTGCCACCCGTAGCAGGAAGGAGAAGCGGACAGGGAGGGATGGCTACACCTTC. It is translated as CATRSRKEKRTGRDGYTF. Variable domain in full (rest from reference TRBV7-9 and TRBJ1-2): DTGVSQNPRHKITKRGQNVTFRCDPISEHNRLYWYRQTLGQGPEFLTYFQNEAQLEKSRLLSDRFSAERPKGSFSTLEIQRTEQGDSAMYLCATRSRKEKRTGRDGYTFGSGTRLTVV.

The rearrangement joins TRBV28 to TRBJ2-1; 9 positions match TRBD1. The CDR3 length is 15 residues. V dropped 6 bases and J dropped 4; count of bases not matched to a gene: 7. From germline, CDR1 is MDHEN and CDR2 SYDVKM. The CDR3 is CASSVQGARYNEQFF. CDR3 coding DNA: TGTGCCAGCAGCGTACAGGGGGCTCGGTACAATGAGCAGTTCTTC.

The rearrangement joins TRBV9 to TRBJ2-7, with 10 positions matching TRBD2. This CDR3 has 16 residues. From germline, CDR1 is SGDLS and CDR2 YYNGEE. V lost 4 bases to trimming and J lost 2 bases; unmatched junction nucleotides: 9. CDR3 protein: CASSSGLAVTPYEQYF. CDR3 nucleotides: TGTGCCAGCAGCAGCGGACTAGCGGTGACCCCCTACGAGCAGTACTTC.

The rearrangement joins TRBV18 to TRBJ1-1; weak D call: TRBD1 (6 bases). Germline V CDR1 and CDR2: KGHSH, LQKENI. There are 15 residues in the CDR3. V was clipped by 2 bases and J by 0 bases, with 10 bases between them. Here the CDR3 reads CASSPEDSMNTEAFF. In nucleotides, the CDR3 is TGTGCCAGCTCACCAGAGGACAGCATGAACACTGAAGCTTTCTTT.

The chain employs TRBV9 and TRBJ2-2; D is possibly TRBD1 (6 bases). The CDR3 totals 15 residues. V lost 3 bases and J 6 bases, leaving 15 bases between the germline ends. CDR1 is SGDLS, CDR2 YYNGEE, per germline. CDR3 loop: CASSASGTPSGELFF. DNA of the CDR3: TGTGCCAGCAGCGCCTCCGGGACACCGTCCGGGGAGCTGTTTTTT.

The DNA of the CDR3 is TGTGCCAGCAGTGGAGGGGGATCTAGCTACGAGCAGTACTTC. Protein product: CASSGGGSSYEQYF. V usage is TRBV28 and J usage is TRBJ2-7, with D perhaps being TRBD1 or TRBD2 (6 bases each). CDR3 length equals 14 residues. Germline assignment: CDR1 MDHEN and CDR2 SYDVKM. The ends were cut back, 5 bases at V and 3 bases at J, with 14 bases in the middle.

Note on this clone: The identical CDR3 is also encoded by other nucleotide sequences in the sample. V gene TRBV5-1 combines with J gene TRBJ2-7; D may be TRBD1 (6 bases). CDR1 is SGHRS and CDR2 is YFSETQ in the germline V gene. CDR3 length equals 14 residues. Trimming left V 2 bases short and J 3 bases short, with 12 bases between. The CDR3 spells CASSLITDSYEQYF. The CDR3 nucleotides read TGCGCCAGCAGCTTAATAACGGACAGCTACGAGCAGTACTTC. The complete variable domain, with remaining parts taken from reference TRBV5-1 and TRBJ2-7, reads KAGVTQTPRYLIKTRGQQVTLSCSPISGHRSVSWYQQTPGQGLQFLFEYFSETQRNKGNFPGRFSGRQFSNSRSEMNVSTLELGDSALYLCASSLITDSYEQYFGPGTRLTVT.

V usage is TRBV10-3 and J usage is TRBJ2-3; no reliable D call. CDR1 and CDR2 (germline): ENHRY, SYGVKD. The V and J ends lost 4 bases and 2 bases respectively, with 10 bases between them. CDR3 length equals 14 residues. CDR3: CAISAGRTTDTQYF. The CDR3 DNA sequence: TGTGCCATCAGTGCGGGCAGGACCACAGATACGCAGTATTTT.

The rearrangement joins TRBV19 to TRBJ1-5, with 7 bases aligning to TRBD1. CDR3 length equals 14 residues. Per germline, CDR1 LNHDA and CDR2 SQIVND (reference sequence). V was pared by 4 bases and J by 0 bases, with 0 bases of the junction left unmatched. The CDR3 region has the DNA TGTGCCAGTAGTAACAGGGGTAGCAATCAGCCCCAGCATTTT. Translating it yields CASSNRGSNQPQHF.

The chain carries TRBV7-9 and TRBJ2-7; weak D call: TRBD2 (5 bases). This CDR3 region has 13 residues. Between the trimmed V and J ends, which lost 3 bases and 3 bases, there was a span of 9 bases. Germline CDR1 reads SEHNR; CDR2 reads FQNEAQ (reference sequence). Written as DNA, the CDR3 is TGTGCCAGCAGCTTCGGGGTATACTACGAGCAGTACTTC. Protein product: CASSFGVYYEQYF.

CDR3 nucleotides: TGTGCCAGCAGTCGGCAGGGGAGGTCCTACGAGCAGTACTTC. Protein product: CASSRQGRSYEQYF. The chain carries TRBV6-1 and TRBJ2-7; possibly TRBD1 or TRBD2 for D (6 bases each). V shed 5 bases and J shed 1 base, with 12 bases lying between them. The germline CDR1 and CDR2 sequences are MNHNS and SASEGT. The CDR3 spans 14 residues.

The chain uses TRBV4-1 and TRBJ1-1; 7 nucleotides agree with TRBD1. The trim removed 2 bases at V and 3 bases at J, leaving 12 bases unmatched. CDR1 is MGHRA, CDR2 YSYEKL, per germline. The CDR3 consists of 17 residues. CDR3 amino acids: CASSQPTHRQGDTEAFF. The CDR3 DNA is TGCGCCAGCAGCCAACCCACTCACAGGCAGGGGGACACTGAAGCTTTCTTT.

The chain combines TRBV7-3 with TRBJ2-7; D uncertain. The CDR3 totals 14 residues. CDR1 is SGHTA and CDR2 is FQGTGA in the germline V gene. Between the trimmed V and J ends, which lost 5 bases and 3 bases, there was a span of 14 bases. CDR3 protein: CASSPREDGYEQYF. The CDR3 bases are TGTGCCAGCAGCCCCCGAGAGGACGGCTACGAGCAGTACTTC.

This clone occurred once. The chain carries TRBV27 and TRBJ1-2, with D perhaps matching TRBD1 (6 bases). Germline values: CDR1 MNHEY, CDR2 SMNVEV (reference sequence). This CDR3 contains 14 residues. V lost 5 bases to trimming and J lost 8 bases, with 18 bases between them. As DNA, the CDR3 is TGTGCCAGCAGTATCCTCAGGGGCGTGGACGGCTACACCTTC. This encodes CASSILRGVDGYTF.

This rearrangement joins TRBV11-3 to TRBJ1-4, with a tentative D call TRBD1 (5 bases). Trimming removed 5 bases at V and 8 bases at J, with 18 bases between. Germline V lookup: CDR1 SGHNT, CDR2 YENEEA. This CDR3 has 15 amino acids. CDR3 residues: CASSPGQGREEKLFF. The CDR3 nucleotides read TGTGCCAGCAGCCCCGGGCAGGGAAGAGAGGAAAAACTGTTTTTT.

CDR3 coding DNA: TGTGCCAGCAGTTACTCGAAGCTGGCTAGCAATGAGCAGTTCTTC. Translation: CASSYSKLASNEQFF. This chain links TRBV6-6 with TRBJ2-1, with D unclear. V was pared by 0 bases and J by 6 bases, with 12 bases between. The CDR3 spans 15 residues. Germline CDR1 reads MNHNY; CDR2 reads SVGAGI (reference sequence).

This clone appeared once. This rearrangement joins TRBV10-3 to TRBJ2-7, with 10 bases that match TRBD1. Losses at the gene ends were 3 bases for V and 1 base for J; bases not matched to a gene: 6. Germline CDR1 and CDR2: ENHRY and SYGVKD. CDR3 length: 16 amino acids. CDR3 loop: CAISDLRDRGSYEQYF. In nucleotides, the CDR3 is TGTGCCATCAGTGACCTACGGGACAGGGGTTCCTACGAGCAGTACTTC.